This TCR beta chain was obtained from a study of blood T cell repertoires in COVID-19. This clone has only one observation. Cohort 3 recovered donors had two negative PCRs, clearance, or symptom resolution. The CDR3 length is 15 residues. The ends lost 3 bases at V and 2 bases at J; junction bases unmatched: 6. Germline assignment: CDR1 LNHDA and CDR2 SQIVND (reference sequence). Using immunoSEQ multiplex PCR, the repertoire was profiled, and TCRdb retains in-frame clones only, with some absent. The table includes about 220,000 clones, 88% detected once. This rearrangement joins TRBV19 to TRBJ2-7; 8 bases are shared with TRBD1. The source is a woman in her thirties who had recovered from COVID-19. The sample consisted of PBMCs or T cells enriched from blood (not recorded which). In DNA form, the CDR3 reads TGTGCCAGTAGTATCACACGGGACAGGCCCTACGAGCAGTACTTC. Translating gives CASSITRDRPYEQYF.